This T cell receptor beta chain originates from a study of T cells after yellow fever vaccination. Turning to the study itself: When fractions had low cell numbers, they were prepared with SMART-Seq v4 Ultra Low Input.

Study conclusions and caveats: FACS-sorted repertoires might harbor abundant contaminating clonotypes from the bulk population.

Making TCR cDNA involved 5'RACE template switching, which added UMIs and a universal primer site. TCRdb processed the 5' RACE reads anew with MiXCR; each CDR3 protein has one entry. Found here are under 150,000 distinct CDR3 sequences, around 7.7% of them singletons; the top ten hold approximately 0.78%. The germline V gene encodes CDR1 SGDLS and CDR2 YYNGEE. V gave up 6 bases and J gave up 2 bases, with 13 bases separating them. This CDR3 region has 14 residues. As for this clonotype: Its antigen is still unknown. One base away lies a much larger clone, so this may be a sequencing read error.

The TCR originated in a man younger than 40 who received the YFV17D yellow fever vaccine. This chain uses TRBV9 with TRBJ2-3; a weak D match, TRBD1 (5 bases). This sample comprised CD4+ T cells sorted from PBMCs, obtained 5 days after the yellow fever booster vaccination. The CDR3 protein is CASKGVYFTDTQYF. DNA of the CDR3: TGTGCCAGCAAAGGGGTGTACTTCACAGATACGCAGTATTTT.